This T cell receptor (beta chain) was captured by sequencing in a study of T cells in localized non-small cell lung cancer. Method: immunoSEQ multiplex PCR; TCRdb's copy keeps in-frame clones and lacks some. The sample has around 30,000 clones, around 80% seen once. Note on this clone: Antigen specificity is unknown.

Findings of the study overall: Within adjacent lung there appeared a median roughly 60 of the top 100 tumor clones. Sequencing was restricted to one tumor region; therefore, heterogeneity remains possible. Uninvolved adjacent lung had higher T cell clonality than tumor and all other tissues.

The receptor was derived from a male donor older than 55 with stage III squamous cell lung carcinoma. The sample was peripheral blood, taken before any cancer treatment.

The CDR3 spells CASSFGGQLNFEGGELFF. The CDR3 DNA reads TGTGCCAGCAGCTTTGGAGGACAGCTCAACTTTGAGGGCGGGGAGCTGTTTTTT. The V gene is TRBV7-9, the J gene TRBJ2-2; tentatively, D is TRBD1 (6 bases). This CDR3 is 18 amino acids long. Germline CDR1 and CDR2: SEHNR and FQNEAQ (reference sequence). Trimming stripped 3 bases from V and 7 bases from J, with 24 bases between. Based on the CDR3 plus reference TRBV7-9 and TRBJ2-2, the full variable domain is DTGVSQNPRHKITKRGQNVTFRCDPISEHNRLYWYRQTLGQGPEFLTYFQNEAQLEKSRLLSDRFSAERPKGSFSTLEIQRTEQGDSAMYLCASSFGGQLNFEGGELFFGEGSRLTVL.